These T cell receptor beta chains were read from a single sample in a study of siplizumab effects on memory and regulatory T cells. Profiled with immunoSEQ multiplex PCR; TCRdb holds only in-frame clones, not every one. The sample includes over 80,000 clones, 80% to 90% seen only once; the top ten take 1.5%. Material: Tregs sorted from blood. The receptors originated from a human donor in good health. The CDR3 runs from the conserved cysteine through the conserved F or W. The D gene is left open where the match is weak. Some rows mark clone size as missing; the rest say once, few, many or name a class of expanded clone.

V gene: TRBV5-6; J gene: TRBJ2-3; clone size: -; D gene: -; CDR3 protein: CASTHTTGNSVVDTQYF; CDR3 DNA: TGTGCCAGCACCCACACCACGGGTAACAGCGTCGTGGATACGCAGTATTTT
V gene: TRBV5-1; J gene: TRBJ2-5; clone size: -; D gene: -; CDR3 protein: CASSLGDVLETQYF; CDR3 DNA: TGCGCCAGCAGCTTGGGGGACGTATTGGAGACCCAGTACTTC
V gene: TRBV4-1; J gene: TRBJ1-6; clone size: -; D gene: TRBD1; CDR3 protein: CATRGDANFSPLHF; CDR3 DNA: TGCGCCACCAGGGGGGACGCAAACTTTTCACCCCTCCACTTT
V gene: TRBV10-3; J gene: TRBJ2-7; clone size: -; D gene: -; CDR3 protein: CATIGTSSYEQYF; CDR3 DNA: TGTGCCACCATCGGGACCTCCTCCTACGAGCAGTACTTC
V gene: TRBV25-1; J gene: TRBJ1-1; clone size: few; D gene: -; CDR3 protein: CASRANTEAFF; CDR3 DNA: TGTGCCAGCAGAGCAAACACTGAAGCTTTCTTT
V gene: TRBV7-2; J gene: TRBJ1-5; clone size: -; D gene: TRBD1; CDR3 protein: CASSSTGGLSQPQHF; CDR3 DNA: TGTGCCAGCAGCTCTACAGGGGGCCTAAGTCAGCCCCAGCATTTT
V gene: TRBV5-1; J gene: TRBJ2-1; clone size: -; D gene: -; CDR3 protein: CASSAGSYNEQFF; CDR3 DNA: TGCGCCAGCAGCGCCGGGTCCTACAATGAGCAGTTCTTC
V gene: TRBV7-2; J gene: TRBJ2-5; clone size: -; D gene: -; CDR3 protein: CASSLAVLAREQYF; CDR3 DNA: TGTGCCAGCAGCTTAGCTGTACTAGCCCGAGAGCAGTACTTC
V gene: TRBV9; J gene: TRBJ2-3; clone size: once; D gene: -; CDR3 protein: CASSVEPSADTQYF; CDR3 DNA: TGTGCCAGCAGCGTAGAACCGAGCGCAGATACGCAGTATTTT
V gene: TRBV5-4; J gene: TRBJ1-1; clone size: -; D gene: -; CDR3 protein: CASSLRGRTEAFF; CDR3 DNA: TGTGCCAGCAGCTTGCGGGGGAGGACTGAAGCTTTCTTT
V gene: TRBV2; J gene: TRBJ1-5; clone size: -; D gene: -; CDR3 protein: CASSVWSPNQPQHF; CDR3 DNA: TGTGCCAGCAGTGTATGGTCCCCCAATCAGCCCCAGCATTTT
V gene: TRBV12-5; J gene: TRBJ2-1; clone size: -; D gene: TRBD1; CDR3 protein: CASGLSTGGMEQFF; CDR3 DNA: TGTGCTAGTGGTTTGTCGACAGGGGGGATGGAGCAGTTCTTC
V gene: TRBV23-1; J gene: TRBJ1-1; clone size: -; D gene: TRBD1; CDR3 protein: CASSHQKGQGAPEAFF; CDR3 DNA: TGCGCCAGCAGTCACCAAAAGGGACAGGGGGCCCCTGAAGCTTTCTTT
V gene: TRBV27; J gene: TRBJ1-1; clone size: -; D gene: TRBD1; CDR3 protein: CASKDRGGTEAFF; CDR3 DNA: TGTGCCAGCAAGGACAGGGGAGGCACTGAAGCTTTCTTT
V gene: TRBV7-9; J gene: TRBJ1-3; clone size: -; D gene: -; CDR3 protein: CASSFGGTGNTIYF; CDR3 DNA: TGTGCCAGCAGCTTCGGGGGAACTGGAAACACCATATATTTT
V gene: TRBV13; J gene: TRBJ2-7; clone size: -; D gene: -; CDR3 protein: CASSLRSYEQYF; CDR3 DNA: TGTGCCAGCAGCTTAAGGAGCTACGAGCAGTACTTC
V gene: TRBV19; J gene: TRBJ1-3; clone size: few; D gene: TRBD1; CDR3 protein: CASIRDRGPGNTIYF; CDR3 DNA: TGTGCCAGTATCAGGGACAGGGGCCCTGGAAACACCATATATTTT
V gene: TRBV11-2; J gene: TRBJ2-7; clone size: once; D gene: TRBD2; CDR3 protein: CASSITAGGGAYEQYF; CDR3 DNA: TGTGCCAGCAGCATTACGGCGGGAGGCGGTGCCTACGAGCAGTACTTC
V gene: TRBV4-2; J gene: TRBJ1-5; clone size: -; D gene: -; CDR3 protein: CASSHGSSTGNQPQHF; CDR3 DNA: TGTGCCAGCAGCCACGGATCTAGCACTGGCAATCAGCCCCAGCATTTT
V gene: TRBV5-1; J gene: TRBJ2-1; clone size: -; D gene: TRBD1; CDR3 protein: CASSPTGGYNEQFF; CDR3 DNA: TGCGCCAGCAGCCCTACAGGGGGCTACAATGAGCAGTTCTTC
V gene: TRBV28; J gene: TRBJ1-1; clone size: -; D gene: TRBD1; CDR3 protein: CASRDRWGQRNTEAFF; CDR3 DNA: TGTGCCAGCAGGGATCGTTGGGGACAGAGGAACACTGAAGCTTTCTTT
V gene: TRBV10-3; J gene: TRBJ1-2; clone size: -; D gene: -; CDR3 protein: CAISDPPGVYGYTF; CDR3 DNA: TGTGCCATCAGTGACCCCCCGGGAGTCTATGGCTACACCTTC
V gene: TRBV5-5; J gene: TRBJ2-5; clone size: -; D gene: TRBD2; CDR3 protein: CASSETSGGAALRASVQYF; CDR3 DNA: TGTGCCAGCAGCGAAACTAGCGGGGGGGCCGCCCTACGAGCTAGTGTCCAGTACTTC
V gene: TRBV7-3; J gene: TRBJ1-5; clone size: -; D gene: -; CDR3 protein: CASAPGSNQPQHF; CDR3 DNA: TGTGCCAGCGCCCCGGGGAGCAATCAGCCCCAGCATTTT
V gene: TRBV27; J gene: TRBJ2-3; clone size: -; D gene: -; CDR3 protein: CATRSSGTDTQYF; CDR3 DNA: TGTGCCACCAGGTCTAGCGGCACAGATACGCAGTATTTT
V gene: TRBV27; J gene: TRBJ2-5; clone size: few; D gene: -; CDR3 protein: CASSPRTWEETQYF; CDR3 DNA: TGTGCCAGCAGCCCACGGACTTGGGAAGAGACCCAGTACTTC
V gene: TRBV7-9; J gene: TRBJ1-1; clone size: -; D gene: -; CDR3 protein: CASSSEVPFAFF; CDR3 DNA: TGTGCCAGCAGCTCCGAGGTTCCGTTTGCTTTCTTT
V gene: TRBV4-3; J gene: TRBJ2-6; clone size: -; D gene: -; CDR3 protein: CASSQDLPGVGGSNVLTF; CDR3 DNA: TGCGCCAGCAGCCAAGATCTTCCGGGGGTCGGCGGGTCCAACGTCCTGACTTTC
V gene: TRBV5-6; J gene: TRBJ1-5; clone size: -; D gene: TRBD1; CDR3 protein: CASSSTTGLLQHF; CDR3 DNA: TGTGCCAGCAGCTCGACGACAGGGTTACTCCAGCATTTT
V gene: TRBV6-5; J gene: TRBJ1-3; clone size: -; D gene: -; CDR3 protein: CASSYVGRNTIYF; CDR3 DNA: TGTGCCAGCAGTTACGTAGGCAGAAACACCATATATTTT
V gene: TRBV6-1; J gene: TRBJ2-2; clone size: -; D gene: -; CDR3 protein: CASSRGSNTGELFF; CDR3 DNA: TGTGCCAGCAGCCGGGGTTCGAACACCGGGGAGCTGTTTTTT
V gene: TRBV10-3; J gene: TRBJ1-3; clone size: -; D gene: -; CDR3 protein: CAISGGEGANSGNTIYF; CDR3 DNA: TGTGCCATCAGCGGGGGAGAGGGAGCCAACTCTGGAAACACCATATATTTT
V gene: TRBV28; J gene: TRBJ2-5; clone size: -; D gene: -; CDR3 protein: CASTPSWWQGQQETQYF; CDR3 DNA: TGTGCCAGCACCCCCTCTTGGTGGCAGGGGCAACAAGAGACCCAGTACTTC